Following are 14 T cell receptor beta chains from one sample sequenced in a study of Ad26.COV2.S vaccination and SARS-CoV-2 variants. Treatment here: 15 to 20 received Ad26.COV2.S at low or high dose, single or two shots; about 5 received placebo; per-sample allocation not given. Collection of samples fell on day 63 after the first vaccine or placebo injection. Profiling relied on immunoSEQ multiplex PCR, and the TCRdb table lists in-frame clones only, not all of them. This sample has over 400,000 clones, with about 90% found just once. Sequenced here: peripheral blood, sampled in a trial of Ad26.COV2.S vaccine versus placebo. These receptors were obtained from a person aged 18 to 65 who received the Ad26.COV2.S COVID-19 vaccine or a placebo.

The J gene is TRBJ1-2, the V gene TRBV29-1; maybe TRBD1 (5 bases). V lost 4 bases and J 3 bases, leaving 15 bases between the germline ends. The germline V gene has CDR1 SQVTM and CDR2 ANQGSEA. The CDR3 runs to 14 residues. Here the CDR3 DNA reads TGCAGCGTTGGGGCAGGGAGTAGTGACTATGGCTACACCTTC. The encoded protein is CSVGAGSSDYGYTF.

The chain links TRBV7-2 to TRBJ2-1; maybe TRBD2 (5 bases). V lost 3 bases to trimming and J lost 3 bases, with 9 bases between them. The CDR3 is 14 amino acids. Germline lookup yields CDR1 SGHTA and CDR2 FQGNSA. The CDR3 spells CASSFPGIYNEQFF. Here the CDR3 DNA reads TGTGCCAGCAGCTTCCCGGGGATCTACAATGAGCAGTTCTTC.

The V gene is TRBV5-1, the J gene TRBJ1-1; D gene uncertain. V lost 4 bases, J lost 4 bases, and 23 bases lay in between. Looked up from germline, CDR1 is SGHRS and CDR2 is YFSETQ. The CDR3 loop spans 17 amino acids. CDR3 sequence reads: CASSLERTDASLTEAFF. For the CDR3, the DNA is TGCGCCAGCAGCCTGGAGAGGACGGACGCTTCCCTCACTGAAGCTTTCTTT.

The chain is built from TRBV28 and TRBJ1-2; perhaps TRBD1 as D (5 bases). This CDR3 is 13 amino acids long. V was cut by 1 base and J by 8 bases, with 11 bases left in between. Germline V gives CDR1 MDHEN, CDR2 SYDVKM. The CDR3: CASSLSGLYGYTF. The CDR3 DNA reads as TGTGCCAGCAGTTTATCAGGGCTTTACGGCTACACCTTC.

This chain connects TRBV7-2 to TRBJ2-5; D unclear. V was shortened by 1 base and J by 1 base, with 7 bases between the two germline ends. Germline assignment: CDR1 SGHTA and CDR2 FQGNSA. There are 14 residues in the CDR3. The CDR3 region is CASSLVQLQETQYF. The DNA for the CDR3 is TGTGCCAGCAGCTTAGTTCAGCTCCAAGAGACCCAGTACTTC.

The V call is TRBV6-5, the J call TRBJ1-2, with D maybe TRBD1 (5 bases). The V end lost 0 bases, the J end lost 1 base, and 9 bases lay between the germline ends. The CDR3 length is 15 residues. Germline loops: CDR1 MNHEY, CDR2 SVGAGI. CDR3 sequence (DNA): TGTGCCAGCAGTTACTCGGGGCAGGATAACTATGGCTACACCTTC. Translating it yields CASSYSGQDNYGYTF.

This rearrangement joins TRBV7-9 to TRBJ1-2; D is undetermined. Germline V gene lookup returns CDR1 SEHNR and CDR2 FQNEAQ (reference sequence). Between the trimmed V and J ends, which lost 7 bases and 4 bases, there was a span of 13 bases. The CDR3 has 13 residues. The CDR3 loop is CASTKLEIYGYTF. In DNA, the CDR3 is TGTGCCAGCACCAAACTGGAAATCTATGGCTACACCTTC.

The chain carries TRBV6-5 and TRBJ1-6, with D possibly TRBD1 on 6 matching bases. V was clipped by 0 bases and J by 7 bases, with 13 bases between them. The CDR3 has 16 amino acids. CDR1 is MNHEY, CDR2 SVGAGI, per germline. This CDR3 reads CASSYSYRGANSPLHF. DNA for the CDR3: TGTGCCAGCAGTTACTCGTATCGGGGGGCGAATTCACCCCTCCACTTT.

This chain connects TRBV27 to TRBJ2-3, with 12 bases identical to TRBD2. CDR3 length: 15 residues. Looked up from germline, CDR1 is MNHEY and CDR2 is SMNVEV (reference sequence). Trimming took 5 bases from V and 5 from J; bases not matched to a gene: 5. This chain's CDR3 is CASSHGLAGLDTQYF. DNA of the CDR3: TGTGCCAGCAGTCACGGACTAGCGGGGTTAGATACGCAGTATTTT.

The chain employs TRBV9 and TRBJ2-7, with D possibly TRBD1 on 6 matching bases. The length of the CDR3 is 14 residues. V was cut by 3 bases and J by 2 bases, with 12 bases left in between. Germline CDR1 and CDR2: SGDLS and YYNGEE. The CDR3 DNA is TGTGCCAGCAGCGAGGGGGTCTCTCCCTACGAGCAGTACTTC. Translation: CASSEGVSPYEQYF.

Here the CDR3 reads CASSLNTNTEAFF. For the CDR3, the DNA is TGTGCCAGCAGCTTGAATACGAACACTGAAGCTTTCTTT. V usage is TRBV5-4 and J usage is TRBJ1-1; D gene unclear. V lost 1 base, J lost 1 base, and 5 bases lay in between. Germline V gene lookup returns CDR1 SGHNT and CDR2 YYREEE (reference sequence). The CDR3 is 13 residues long.

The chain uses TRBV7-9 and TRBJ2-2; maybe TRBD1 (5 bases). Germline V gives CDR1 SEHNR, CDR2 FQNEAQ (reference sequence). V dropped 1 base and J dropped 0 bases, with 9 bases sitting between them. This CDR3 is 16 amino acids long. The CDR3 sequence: CASSLGGHPNTGELFF. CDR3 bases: TGTGCCAGCAGCTTAGGAGGACACCCGAACACCGGGGAGCTGTTTTTT.

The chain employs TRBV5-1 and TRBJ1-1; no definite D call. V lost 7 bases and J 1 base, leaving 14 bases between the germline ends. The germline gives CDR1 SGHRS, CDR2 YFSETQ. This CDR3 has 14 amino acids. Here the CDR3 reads CASGLDGQNTEAFF. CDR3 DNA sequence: TGCGCCAGCGGGTTGGACGGTCAGAACACTGAAGCTTTCTTT.

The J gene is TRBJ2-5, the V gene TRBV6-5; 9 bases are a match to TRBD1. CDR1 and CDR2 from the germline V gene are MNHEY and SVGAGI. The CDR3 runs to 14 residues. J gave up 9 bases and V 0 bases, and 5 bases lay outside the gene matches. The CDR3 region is CASSYSTGGRAQYF. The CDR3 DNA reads TGTGCCAGCAGTTACTCCACAGGGGGCCGGGCCCAGTACTTC.